One sample yielded the 20 T cell receptor beta chains listed below, sequenced in a study of blood T cell repertoires in COVID-19 (TCRdb year 2020). The method was the immunoSEQ multiplex PCR assay. In its TCRdb copy, this immuneACCESS table keeps in-frame sequences only and misses some clones. Where compared with another copy, unresolved V genes explain less than half of these, and the others have no known cause. In all, the sample holds more than 85,000 clones, and about nine tenths of those were seen once. The ten top clones hold around 5.7% of the sample. Sample: peripheral blood. The receptors were sampled from a man aged 70-80 years with acute or convalescent COVID-19.

The rearrangement links TRBV7-6 to TRBJ2-3, with a tentative D call TRBD2 (6 bases). The CDR3 runs to 16 residues. The germline gives CDR1 SGHVS, CDR2 FNYEAQ. Trimming removed 5 bases from V and 0 bases from J, with 15 bases in between. The CDR3 DNA follows: TGTGCCAGCAGCCCTAGGAGGGATCCTAGCACAGATACGCAGTATTTT. Encoded protein: CASSPRRDPSTDTQYF.

This clone was seen a handful of times. CDR3 DNA sequence: TGTGCCAGCACCCAAAGACAGGCAACTAATGAAAAACTGTTTTTT. Its protein is CASTQRQATNEKLFF. The chain combines TRBV2 with TRBJ1-4; D possibly corresponds to TRBD1 (6 bases). The CDR3 spans 15 residues. The germline V and J ends were trimmed by 7 bases and 0 bases, with 12 bases remaining between them. Germline V gene data show CDR1 as SNHLY and CDR2 as FYNNEI.

The rearrangement links TRBV19 to TRBJ2-2, with D possibly TRBD1 on 6 matching bases. The germline CDR1 and CDR2 sequences are LNHDA and SQIVND (reference sequence). This CDR3 has 15 amino acids. Trimming shortened V by 5 bases and J by 7 bases, and 17 bases separated the two germline ends. CDR3 coding DNA: TGTGCCAGTAGTCATAGGGGGAACTCGGGCGGGGAGCTGTTTTTT. Translation: CASSHRGNSGGELFF.

The genes are TRBV4-1 and TRBJ2-3; TRBD2 agrees at 9 bases. Germline CDR1 MGHRA, CDR2 YSYEKL. The V segment lost 1 base and the J segment 5 bases; nucleotides outside the gene matches: 7. The CDR3 is made up of 16 amino acids. CDR3 coding DNA: TGCGCCAGCAGCCAAGGGATGCGGGGGGGTTTAGATACGCAGTATTTT. It yields the protein CASSQGMRGGLDTQYF.

This sequence joins TRBV28 and TRBJ2-7; D is unclear. V was clipped by 6 bases and J by 3 bases, with 12 bases between them. Germline V CDR1 and CDR2: MDHEN, SYDVKM. This CDR3 is 13 amino acids long. The CDR3: CASRPGARYEQYF. The CDR3 DNA follows: TGTGCCAGCAGACCCGGAGCCCGCTACGAGCAGTACTTC.

The chain recombines TRBV10-1 with TRBJ2-5, with 10 bases aligning to TRBD2. V lost 0 bases and J lost 5; bases outside the gene matches: 3. Germline CDR1 WNHNN, CDR2 SYGVQD (reference sequence). The CDR3 is made up of 15 amino acids. CDR3: CASSESRAGGETQYF. The CDR3 DNA reads as TGCGCCAGCAGTGAGTCGAGAGCGGGAGGGGAGACCCAGTACTTC.

In its sample, this clone was seen once. The chain is built from TRBV25-1 and TRBJ2-3; maybe TRBD1 (5 bases). The germline CDR1 and CDR2 sequences are MGHDK and SYGVNS. The length of the CDR3 is 15 residues. V lost 5 bases and J lost 0, with 12 bases in between. CDR3 sequence: CASSSTVSSTDTQYF. Here the CDR3 DNA reads TGTGCCAGCAGTTCGACAGTATCTAGCACAGATACGCAGTATTTT.

The chain carries TRBV3-1 (or the pseudogene TRBV3-2) and TRBJ1-1; the D is unclear. Germline assignment: CDR1 LGHDT and CDR2 YNNKEL (reference sequence). This CDR3 is 14 amino acids long. The V gene lost 3 bases and the J gene lost 3 bases, with 11 bases spanning the gap. The CDR3 is CASSHTNRDTEAFF. In nucleotides, the CDR3 is TGTGCCAGCAGCCATACCAACCGGGACACTGAAGCTTTCTTT.

The gene calls are TRBV7-2 and TRBJ2-3; 11 bases fit TRBD2. The V gene end was trimmed by 8 bases and the J gene end by 8 bases; junction bases not matched to a gene: 18. The CDR3 covers 17 residues. Germline V gene lookup returns CDR1 SGHTA and CDR2 FQGNSA. The CDR3 DNA follows: TGTGCCAGCCACGACCCGGGACTAGCGGCCGGGGGGCGTACGCAGTATTTT. Residues: CASHDPGLAAGGRTQYF.

The V and J genes are TRBV19 and TRBJ1-3, with D possibly being TRBD1 (5 bases). CDR1 and CDR2 (germline): LNHDA, SQIVND (reference sequence). V shed 0 bases and J shed 2 bases, with 14 bases lying between them. The CDR3 runs to 17 residues. The CDR3 DNA reads TGTGCCAGTAGTATAGACCCGGACACCCGGACTGGAAACACCATATATTTT. Its translation is CASSIDPDTRTGNTIYF.

The V gene is TRBV28, the J gene TRBJ1-5; no definite D call. V was pared by 5 bases and J by 6 bases, with 5 bases between. The CDR3 contains 11 residues. The V gene's germline CDR1 is MDHEN and CDR2 SYDVKM. The CDR3 reads CASSQSQPQHF. The CDR3 region has the DNA TGTGCCAGCAGTCAATCTCAGCCCCAGCATTTT.

V usage is TRBV11-3 and J usage is TRBJ2-7, with D possibly TRBD2 on 6 matching bases. The CDR3 is made up of 12 amino acids. V was pared by 1 base and J by 6 bases, with 7 bases between. Germline CDR1 and CDR2: SGHNT and YENEEA. CDR3 DNA sequence: TGTGCCAGCAGCTTAGTGGGGGGCGAGCAGTACTTC. As protein: CASSLVGGEQYF.

This clone was seen just once. This chain connects TRBV7-8 to TRBJ2-7, with 12 bases aligning to TRBD1. Trimming removed 3 bases from V and 4 bases from J; junction bases left unmatched: 10. The CDR3 loop spans 17 amino acids. Germline V gene data show CDR1 as SGHVS and CDR2 as FQNEAQ. The CDR3: CASSFATGTGGWYEQYF. For the CDR3, the DNA is TGTGCCAGCAGCTTTGCAACCGGGACAGGGGGCTGGTACGAGCAGTACTTC. Combining the CDR3 with reference TRBV7-8 and TRBJ2-7 gives the whole variable domain GAGVSQSPRYKVAKRGQDVALRCDPISGHVSLFWYQQALGQGPEFLTYFQNEAQLDKSGLPSDRFFAERPEGSVSTLKIQRTQQEDSAVYLCASSFATGTGGWYEQYFGPGTRLTVT.

V gene TRBV18 combines with J gene TRBJ2-5, with 7 bases aligning to TRBD2. The CDR3 covers 16 residues. J gave up 0 bases and V 4 bases, and 8 bases lay outside the gene matches. Germline CDR1 reads KGHSH; CDR2 reads LQKENI. The CDR3 here is CASSRVPAGYQETQYF. As DNA, the CDR3 is TGTGCCAGCTCACGAGTCCCAGCGGGGTACCAAGAGACCCAGTACTTC.

This clone was seen once. The V and J genes are TRBV7-6 and TRBJ2-1, with D maybe TRBD1 (6 bases). This CDR3 contains 15 residues. The germline V gene has CDR1 SGHVS and CDR2 FNYEAQ. The V gene lost 6 bases and the J gene lost 4 bases, with 16 bases spanning the gap. The DNA of the CDR3 is TGTGCCAGCAGTCTTTGGACAGAGGATTACAATGAGCAGTTCTTC. Translating it yields CASSLWTEDYNEQFF.

This clone was seen a single time. The chain recombines TRBV18 with TRBJ1-5; D perhaps matches TRBD1 (6 bases). Trimming stripped 6 bases from V and 5 bases from J, with 14 bases between. The CDR3 runs to 14 residues. The germline CDR1 and CDR2 sequences are KGHSH and LQKENI. The CDR3 DNA follows: TGTGCCAGCTCCCGCGGACAGCCCGATCAGCCCCAGCATTTT. It codes for CASSRGQPDQPQHF.

The chain recombines TRBV18 with TRBJ2-3, with 7 bases aligning to TRBD2. V was clipped by 4 bases and J by 1 base; unmatched bases: 8. The germline CDR1 and CDR2 sequences are KGHSH and LQKENI. The CDR3 sequence is 16 residues long. Here the CDR3 reads CASSLQRGGGTDTQYF. CDR3 in DNA: TGTGCCAGCTCACTACAGCGGGGTGGGGGCACAGATACGCAGTATTTT. Variable domain in full (rest from reference TRBV18 and TRBJ2-3): NAGVMQNPRHLVRRRGQEARLRCSPMKGHSHVYWYRQLPEEGLKFMVYLQKENIIDESGMPKERFSAEFPKEGPSILRIQQVVRGDSAAYFCASSLQRGGGTDTQYFGPGTRLTVL.

Only one count was recorded for this clone. The chain employs TRBV5-5 and TRBJ2-7; D perhaps matches TRBD2 (6 bases). Trimming cost V 4 bases and J 0 bases, with 14 bases left between them. Germline V lookup: CDR1 SGHKS, CDR2 YYEKEE (reference sequence). The length of the CDR3 is 15 residues. This CDR3 reads CASSAEGQSSYEQYF. The CDR3 DNA reads TGTGCCAGCAGCGCGGAGGGGCAGAGCTCCTACGAGCAGTACTTC.

This clone was seen a single time. Compared with germline, one end of the junction differs, possibly owing to a read error. The chain links TRBV3-1 (or the pseudogene TRBV3-2) to TRBJ2-3; D may be TRBD2 (5 bases). The CDR3 sequence is 13 residues long. Germline V lookup: CDR1 LGHDT, CDR2 YNNKEL (reference sequence). CDR3 sequence (DNA): TGTGCCAGCAGCCTGAGGGTCACAGATGCGCAGTATTTT. Protein sequence: CASSLRVTDAQYF.

This clone was seen only once. V is TRBV7-3 and J is TRBJ1-2; D is ambiguous. The CDR3 runs to 13 residues. Trimming removed 4 bases at V and 7 bases at J, with 13 bases between. Germline V gene sequence: CDR1 SGHTA, CDR2 FQGTGA. The CDR3, as DNA: TGTGCCAGCAGCTCCCCGGGGTTCAGTGGCTACACCTTC. It is translated as CASSSPGFSGYTF.